This note documents a single T cell receptor beta chain sequence. TCRdb's copy holds only in-frame clones and misses some; the assay was immunoSEQ multiplex PCR. The sample lists 25,000 to 35,000 clones, 85% to 90% occurring once. This record belongs to a study of T cell changes during pregnancy in multiple sclerosis. This CDR3 comprises 14 residues. Trimming shortened V by 0 bases and J by 8 bases, and 11 bases separated the two germline ends. Germline V gene sequence: CDR1 SGHVS, CDR2 FNYEAQ. The sample in question was CD8+ T cells from peripheral blood mononuclear cells, obtained in the second trimester of pregnancy. The chain is built from TRBV7-6 and TRBJ1-3; tentatively, D is TRBD1 (5 bases). This clonotype was obtained from a female donor with multiple sclerosis, enrolled in a pregnancy study. This CDR3 is CASSLAGVRDTIYF. The CDR3 nucleotides read TGTGCCAGCAGCTTAGCAGGGGTCAGGGACACCATATATTTT.